One sample yielded the 26 T cell receptor beta chains listed below, sequenced in a study of T-cell reconstitution after alpha-beta-depleted transplantation in children. Unique molecular identifiers were incorporated when the TCRbeta library was constructed. TCRdb used MiXCR to reprocess the PCR reads, holding one entry per CDR3 protein. The profile shows under 350,000 distinct CDR3 sequences, over 8% of them singletons. The sample here was PBMCs from the stem cell graft donor, taken from the stem cell graft. The receptors stem from a human donor who donated a stem cell graft to a child with SCID.

There are a few counts of this clonotype. The chain carries TRBV5-5 and TRBJ2-7; maybe TRBD1 (5 bases). CDR3 length: 15 amino acids. Germline-derived CDR1 and CDR2 are SGHKS and YYEKEE (reference sequence). The V gene lost 0 bases and the J gene lost 3 bases, with 13 bases spanning the gap. The CDR3 spells CASSLDQGVVYEQYF. The DNA for the CDR3 is TGTGCCAGCAGCTTGGACCAGGGTGTTGTCTACGAGCAGTACTTC.

This clonotype has a handful of counts. This chain uses TRBV20-1 with TRBJ2-5; a weak D match, TRBD2 (7 bases). Germline assignment: CDR1 DFQATT and CDR2 SNEGSKA (reference sequence). This CDR3 is built from 16 residues. Deletions cut 1 base from V and 3 bases from J, with 18 bases between. This chain's CDR3 is CSARAGGGPWKETQYF. The CDR3 nucleotides are TGCAGTGCTAGAGCTGGCGGGGGCCCATGGAAAGAGACCCAGTACTTC.

The chain couples TRBV12-5 to TRBJ1-5, with D possibly matching TRBD1 (5 bases). Trimming removed 0 bases at V and 7 bases at J, with 10 bases between. In germline, CDR1 is LGHNT, CDR2 FRNRAP. This CDR3 spans 14 amino acids. CDR3 protein: CASGLVTATQPQHF. CDR3 sequence (DNA): TGTGCTAGTGGTTTGGTGACAGCAACACAGCCCCAGCATTTT.

This clonotype was seen at least ten times. The rearrangement joins TRBV7-9 to TRBJ2-5; TRBD2 aligns across 9 bases. Trimming at V came to 4 bases and at J to 2 bases, leaving 11 bases not matched to a gene. The CDR3 contains 17 residues. The germline CDR1 and CDR2 sequences are SEHNR and FQNEAQ (reference sequence). CDR3 protein: CASSSPSWRGGQETQYF. CDR3 nucleotides: TGTGCCAGCAGCTCACCCTCTTGGCGGGGGGGTCAAGAGACCCAGTACTTC.

V gene TRBV12-3 or TRBV12-4 combines with J gene TRBJ1-5, with no clear D. This CDR3 spans 14 amino acids. The V gene lost 1 base and the J gene lost 4 bases, with 8 bases spanning the gap. The CDR3 sequence: CASSLGHINQPQHF. The CDR3 bases are TGTGCCAGCAGTTTAGGGCATATTAATCAGCCCCAGCATTTT.

The rearrangement links TRBV20-1 to TRBJ2-1; D gene uncertain. The germline V gene has CDR1 DFQATT and CDR2 SNEGSKA (reference sequence). Trimming took off 3 bases at V and 0 bases at J, with 15 bases between the two ends. The CDR3 has 16 residues. For the CDR3, the DNA is TGCAGTGCTAGGGCCAACGTCCCGGACTCCTACAATGAGCAGTTCTTC. This encodes CSARANVPDSYNEQFF.

This chain connects TRBV20-1 to TRBJ1-1; D possibly corresponds to TRBD1 (6 bases). Deletions cut 0 bases from V and 0 bases from J, with 11 bases between. The CDR3 is 15 amino acids. Germline assignment: CDR1 DFQATT and CDR2 SNEGSKA (reference sequence). The CDR3 DNA follows: TGCAGTGCTAGAGAATTTCAGGGGTTGAACACTGAAGCTTTCTTT. It translates to CSAREFQGLNTEAFF.

The gene calls are TRBV6-1 and TRBJ2-1; weak D call: TRBD2 (6 bases). Trimming took off 8 bases at V and 5 bases at J, with 16 bases between the two ends. The CDR3 consists of 14 residues. Germline CDR1 MNHNS, CDR2 SASEGT. The chain's CDR3 is CASRIERANNEQFF. The DNA of the CDR3 is TGTGCCAGCCGGATCGAGCGGGCCAACAATGAGCAGTTCTTC.

This clonotype was observed a handful of times. The rearrangement uses TRBV4-2 and TRBJ1-2, with 7 bases matching TRBD1. Germline CDR1 is LGHNA and CDR2 is YNFKEQ. The CDR3 is 14 residues long. V trimming: 0 bases; J trimming: 7 bases; junction bases outside the gene matches: 5. Here the CDR3 DNA reads TGTGCCAGCAGCCAAGAGGAGGGGGCTGGTGGCTACACCTTC. It is translated as CASSQEEGAGGYTF.

V gene TRBV15 combines with J gene TRBJ2-7; TRBD1 agrees at 7 bases. This CDR3 spans 12 amino acids. Germline V gene sequence: CDR1 LNHNV, CDR2 YYDKDF (reference sequence). The junction had 1 base not matched to a gene; V was cut back by 5 bases and J by 3 bases. The CDR3 DNA is TGTGCCACCAGCCGGACAGGCTACGAGCAGTACTTC. Amino acids: CATSRTGYEQYF.

V and J are TRBV20-1 and TRBJ2-3; 10 bases fit TRBD2. Trimming took 0 bases from V and 3 from J; bases not matched to a gene: 6. This CDR3 has 16 residues. Germline CDR1 is DFQATT and CDR2 is SNEGSKA (reference sequence). CDR3 DNA sequence: TGCAGTGCTAGAGATCTCCTACTAGCGGGGACAGATACGCAGTATTTT. Translated: CSARDLLLAGTDTQYF.

This clonotype was seen only a few times. The DNA for the CDR3 is TGTGCCAGCAGCTTAGCGCGGGACTCCCTGGAGACCCAGTACTTC. Protein sequence: CASSLARDSLETQYF. The chain links TRBV7-9 to TRBJ2-5; D might be TRBD2 (6 bases). This CDR3 is built from 15 residues. Deletions cut 0 bases from V and 5 bases from J, with 13 bases between. Looked up from germline, CDR1 is SEHNR and CDR2 is FQNEAQ (reference sequence).

This clonotype appeared many times. The genes are TRBV6-1 and TRBJ2-2; D gene ambiguous. V was clipped by 6 bases and J by 1 base, with 12 bases between them. This CDR3 is 15 amino acids long. Germline values: CDR1 MNHNS, CDR2 SASEGT. The CDR3 coding sequence is TGTGCCAGCAGAAACCCGGGTCTGAACACCGGGGAGCTGTTTTTT. It translates to CASRNPGLNTGELFF.

The gene calls are TRBV7-6 and TRBJ2-1; TRBD2 agrees at 8 bases. Unmatched junction bases numbered 4, after V lost 2 bases and J lost 7 bases. The length of the CDR3 is 14 residues. Looked up from germline, CDR1 is SGHVS and CDR2 is FNYEAQ. The DNA for the CDR3 is TGTGCCAGCAGCTTAATAGCGGGGAATAATGAGCAGTTCTTC. Encoded protein: CASSLIAGNNEQFF.

The chain joins TRBV12-3 or TRBV12-4 to TRBJ2-4; TRBD1 is a possible D gene (5 bases). This CDR3 is built from 14 residues. V shed 5 bases and J shed 12 bases, with 20 bases lying between them. The CDR3 protein is CASSPLQGFADQYF. Written as DNA, the CDR3 is TGTGCCAGCAGTCCCCTCCAGGGTTTCGCAGATCAGTACTTC.

This clonotype has ten or more counts. The V call is TRBV13, the J call TRBJ2-5; tentatively, D is TRBD2 (5 bases). Germline CDR1 and CDR2: PRHDT and FYEKMQ (reference sequence). The CDR3 has 20 residues. Trimming cost V 6 bases and J 0 bases, with 29 bases left between them. CDR3 nucleotide sequence: TGTGCCAGCAGTTTGGAGGCACTTGGCGCCCTCGGGGTATACCAAGAGACCCAGTACTTC. It encodes CASSLEALGALGVYQETQYF. Combining the CDR3 with reference TRBV13 and TRBJ2-5 gives the whole variable domain AAGVIQSPRHLIKEKRETATLKCYPIPRHDTVYWYQQGPGQDPQFLISFYEKMQSDKGSIPDRFSAQQFSDYHSELNMSSLELGDSALYFCASSLEALGALGVYQETQYFGPGTRLLVL.

The chain joins TRBV6-5 to TRBJ2-3, with 9 bases fitting TRBD2. Germline V CDR1 and CDR2: MNHEY, SVGAGI. J lost 2 bases, V lost 3 bases, and 3 bases had no gene match. The CDR3 totals 15 residues. As DNA, the CDR3 is TGTGCCAGCAGTTATGGCGGGGGGGCCACAGATACGCAGTATTTT. Amino acid sequence: CASSYGGGATDTQYF.

The V gene is TRBV2, the J gene TRBJ2-3; D unclear. Trimming pared 1 base from V and 10 bases from J, leaving 9 bases between. This CDR3 is 12 amino acids long. Germline CDR1 reads SNHLY; CDR2 reads FYNNEI. This CDR3 reads CASSEGRSAQYF. Written as DNA, the CDR3 is TGTGCCAGCAGTGAAGGGCGGTCGGCGCAGTATTTT.

This chain joins TRBV19 and TRBJ2-1; D possibly corresponds to TRBD2 (6 bases). CDR3 length: 13 residues. Trimming took 4 bases from V and 5 from J, leaving 9 bases between them. From germline, CDR1 is LNHDA and CDR2 SQIVND (reference sequence). The CDR3 bases are TGTGCCAGTAGTACGGGGAGGAACAATGAGCAGTTCTTC. Protein product: CASSTGRNNEQFF. The full variable domain, completed using reference TRBV19 and TRBJ2-1, is DGGITQSPKYLFRKEGQNVTLSCEQNLNHDAMYWYRQDPGQGLRLIYYSQIVNDFQKGDIAEGYSVSREKKESFPLTVTSAQKNPTAFYLCASSTGRNNEQFFGPGTRLTVL.

This clonotype has just a few counts. This chain connects TRBV29-1 to TRBJ1-1; no reliable D call. This CDR3 is 11 amino acids long. V lost 2 bases and J 6 bases, leaving 7 bases between the germline ends. CDR1 and CDR2 (germline): SQVTM, ANQGSEA. The CDR3 region is CSVERHPEAFF. The CDR3 nucleotides read TGCAGCGTTGAAAGACACCCTGAAGCTTTCTTT.

The chain carries TRBV20-1 and TRBJ2-7, with 13 bases fitting TRBD2. The length of the CDR3 is 18 residues. Germline trimming cut 1 base from V and 0 bases from J; bases unmatched to any gene: 9. Germline values: CDR1 DFQATT, CDR2 SNEGSKA (reference sequence). CDR3 in amino acids: CSARGKTGTSGDSYEQYF. The CDR3 nucleotides read TGCAGTGCTAGAGGGAAGACCGGGACTAGCGGGGACTCCTACGAGCAGTACTTC.

This clonotype was detected a few times. The chain employs TRBV20-1 and TRBJ1-2; D possibly corresponds to TRBD1 (6 bases). In germline, CDR1 is DFQATT, CDR2 SNEGSKA (reference sequence). V dropped 5 bases and J dropped 4 bases, with 14 bases sitting between them. The CDR3 consists of 13 residues. CDR3 coding DNA: TGCAGTGCTGTCGACAGGTCGGGCTATGGCTACACCTTC. As protein: CSAVDRSGYGYTF.

This clonotype appeared a few times. This chain connects TRBV12-3 or TRBV12-4 to TRBJ2-1; the match to TRBD1 covers 10 bases. J gave up 7 bases and V 5 bases, and 11 bases lay outside the gene matches. This CDR3 is built from 16 residues. For the CDR3, the DNA is TGTGCCAGCAGTAGCCCCGGGACAGGGGTAAAAAATGAGCAGTTCTTC. It translates to CASSSPGTGVKNEQFF.

This clonotype was recorded a few times. This chain connects TRBV20-1 to TRBJ2-7; D is perhaps TRBD1 (6 bases). The CDR3 length is 13 residues. Between the trimmed V and J ends, which lost 0 bases and 5 bases, there was a span of 11 bases. Germline loops: CDR1 DFQATT, CDR2 SNEGSKA (reference sequence). The CDR3 protein is CSARDRGSNEQYF. CDR3 DNA: TGCAGTGCTAGAGACAGGGGAAGTAACGAGCAGTACTTC.

This clonotype was observed a handful of times. The chain links TRBV7-3 to TRBJ2-6; TRBD2 matches at 10 bases. Trimming took 2 bases from V and 0 from J; bases not matched to a gene: 7. Germline values: CDR1 SGHTA, CDR2 FQGTGA. There are 19 residues in the CDR3. CDR3 residues: CASSLVLAGPFSGANVLTF. The CDR3 coding sequence is TGTGCCAGCAGCTTAGTACTAGCGGGGCCGTTCTCTGGGGCCAACGTCCTGACTTTC.

The sample holds a few counts of this clonotype. For the CDR3, the DNA is TGTGCCAGCAGCTTACCACAGAGCACAGATACGCAGTATTTT. Amino acid sequence: CASSLPQSTDTQYF. The genes are TRBV7-2 and TRBJ2-3; no clear D. V lost 2 bases and J 0 bases, leaving 6 bases between the germline ends. Germline V gene sequence: CDR1 SGHTA, CDR2 FQGNSA. This CDR3 has 14 amino acids.